This TCR beta chain derives from a study of cytomegalovirus exposure and HLA in healthy donors. Study overall: The Caucasian-associated ancestry cluster contained about four fifths of the roughly 400 genotyped donors. Broader study findings: As a later analysis showed, a missense DCLRE1C variant was linked to trimming of TCR beta V- and J-genes. Cytomegalovirus association was assigned to about 150 TCR beta chains.

Note on this clone: What it recognizes is unknown.

This CDR3 contains 12 residues. Trimming took 4 bases from V and 0 from J, leaving 5 bases between them. Germline V gives CDR1 SQVTM, CDR2 ANQGSEA. The study sampled nominally healthy donors, though unrecorded immune exposures were likely. The PCR contained 60 Vbeta and 13 Jbeta primers. Some clones are missing from TCRdb's copy, which holds only in-frame ones; the method was immunoSEQ multiplex PCR. The data contain 150,000 to 200,000 clones, approximately 80% of them singletons. The chain uses TRBV29-1 and TRBJ2-3; D uncertain. The clonotype comes from a woman aged 30 to 39 in good health and CMV-seropositive. Source material: PBMCs. DNA for the CDR3: TGCAGCGTTGTTCCTAGCACAGATACGCAGTATTTT. Translating it yields CSVVPSTDTQYF.